A single sample gave rise to the 14 T cell receptor beta chains below, sequenced in a study of blood T cell repertoires in COVID-19. The assay was immunoSEQ multiplex PCR, and TCRdb's table has in-frame clones only and misses some. The sample includes roughly 120,000 clones, about three quarters of them seen just once. Sequencing was performed on peripheral blood. These receptors were taken from a human donor with acute or convalescent COVID-19. The donor label of this sample is uncertain.

This sequence joins TRBV21-1 and TRBJ2-7; the table's D call of TRBD2 was not tested on the DNA. TRBV21-1 is designated a pseudogene. This CDR3 comprises 15 residues. The CDR3: CASSYLRGRTGEQYV. The CDR3 DNA is TGTGCCAGCAGCTATTTACGGGGGAGGACGGGGGAGCAGTACGTC.

CDR3 sequence reads: CASSRGGLYEQYF. CDR3 DNA: TGTGCCAGCAGCAGAGGCGGCTTGTACGAGCAGTACTTC. The rearrangement uses TRBV28 and TRBJ2-7; D unresolved. The CDR3 totals 13 residues. CDR1 is MDHEN and CDR2 is SYDVKM in the germline V gene. V shed 6 bases and J shed 4 bases, with 13 bases lying between them.

This chain uses TRBV4-2 with TRBJ2-7; 8 nucleotides agree with TRBD2. The CDR3 totals 15 residues. Trimming at V came to 0 bases and at J to 2 bases, leaving 3 bases not matched to a gene. Germline CDR1 LGHNA, CDR2 YNFKEQ. The CDR3 protein is CASSQDAGGAYEQYF. DNA of the CDR3: TGTGCCAGCAGCCAAGATGCCGGGGGGGCCTACGAGCAGTACTTC.

The chain links TRBV6-5 to TRBJ1-4, with 12 bases lining up with TRBD1. The germline V gene has CDR1 MNHEY and CDR2 SVGAGI. Unmatched junction bases numbered 7, after V lost 8 bases and J lost 6 bases. There are 15 residues in the CDR3. CDR3: CASRSRDRGHEKLFF. The CDR3 DNA is TGTGCCAGCCGGTCCCGGGACAGGGGGCATGAAAAACTGTTTTTT.

The rearrangement uses TRBV3-1 (or the pseudogene TRBV3-2) and TRBJ2-5, with TRBD2 matching over 14 bases. Looked up from germline, CDR1 is LGHDT and CDR2 is YNNKEL (reference sequence). The CDR3 has 19 amino acids. The trim removed 8 bases at V and 5 bases at J, leaving 19 bases unmatched. The DNA for the CDR3 is TGTGCCAGCGGCAGAAAAAAGGGACTAGCGGGGGAGGGAGTTGAGACCCAGTACTTC. Translating it yields CASGRKKGLAGEGVETQYF.

The chain uses TRBV30 and TRBJ1-1; D is unclear. Trimming took 1 base from V and 3 from J, leaving 21 bases between them. Germline CDR1 reads GTSNPN; CDR2 reads SVGIG (reference sequence). The CDR3 is made up of 17 amino acids. As DNA, the CDR3 is TGTGCCTGGAGTGAGTACAGTTCCTGGAATTCAGACACTGAAGCTTTCTTT. Translation: CAWSEYSSWNSDTEAFF.

The V gene is TRBV15, the J gene TRBJ1-5; weak D call: TRBD1 (5 bases). This CDR3 is built from 17 residues. V was clipped by 1 base and J by 2 bases, with 15 bases between them. The germline CDR1 and CDR2 sequences are LNHNV and YYDKDF (reference sequence). DNA for the CDR3: TGTGCCACCAGCAGAGTTAACAGGCCGGCGGGCAATCAGCCCCAGCATTTT. This gives the protein CATSRVNRPAGNQPQHF.

At least ten counts were recorded for this clone. The J gene is TRBJ2-3, the V gene TRBV4-1; TRBD2 aligns across 9 bases. Trimming took 1 base from V and 6 from J; bases not matched to a gene: 14. The CDR3 contains 18 residues. Germline V gene lookup returns CDR1 MGHRA and CDR2 YSYEKL. The CDR3: CASSQGLARRGGRDTQYF. The CDR3 DNA reads TGCGCCAGCAGCCAAGGATTGGCGCGGCGGGGGGGCAGGGATACGCAGTATTTT.

V gene TRBV5-1 combines with J gene TRBJ2-2, with TRBD1 matching over 7 bases. Germline CDR1 reads SGHRS; CDR2 reads YFSETQ. The V and J ends lost 1 base and 5 bases, in that order; junction bases with no gene match: 11. This CDR3 has 17 residues. Here the CDR3 DNA reads TGCGCCAGCAGCTTGCGAACAGGGACAGTAGTGACCGGGGAGCTGTTTTTT. Translation: CASSLRTGTVVTGELFF.

On this clone itself: This sample includes further DNA sequences coding for the same CDR3. This chain joins TRBV9 and TRBJ2-2; 8 positions agree with TRBD1. Germline trimming cut 3 bases from V and 3 bases from J; bases unmatched to any gene: 7. CDR3 length: 16 amino acids. CDR1 SGDLS and CDR2 YYNGEE come from the germline V gene. CDR3 region: CASSARQGTDTGELFF. Here the CDR3 DNA reads TGTGCCAGCAGCGCTCGACAGGGGACGGACACCGGGGAGCTGTTTTTT.

This clone was seen only a few times. V usage is TRBV27 and J usage is TRBJ2-7, with D maybe TRBD1 (5 bases). This CDR3 comprises 15 residues. Looked up from germline, CDR1 is MNHEY and CDR2 is SMNVEV (reference sequence). V was clipped by 2 bases and J by 1 base, with 12 bases between them. CDR3 sequence: CASSLEGAASYEQYF. The CDR3, as DNA: TGTGCCAGCAGTTTAGAAGGGGCCGCTTCCTACGAGCAGTACTTC.

This clone was counted only a few times. This chain links TRBV5-6 with TRBJ2-5, with 8 bases fitting TRBD1. The CDR3 sequence is 16 residues long. V dropped 3 bases and J dropped 1; count of bases not matched to a gene: 8. The germline V gene encodes CDR1 SGHDT and CDR2 YYEEEE. The CDR3 sequence: CASSSVTGALQETQYF. The CDR3 DNA sequence: TGTGCCAGCAGCTCGGTGACAGGGGCGCTCCAAGAGACCCAGTACTTC.

V is TRBV7-2 and J is TRBJ2-1, with D unclear. V gave up 0 bases and J gave up 10 bases, with 4 bases separating them. This CDR3 contains 11 residues. CDR1 is SGHTA, CDR2 FQGNSA, per germline. The CDR3 here is CASSLALEQFF. The CDR3 DNA is TGTGCCAGCAGCTTAGCGTTAGAGCAGTTCTTC.

The chain carries TRBV10-3 and TRBJ2-7, with TRBD1 matching 8 bases. The V gene end was trimmed by 2 bases and the J gene end by 0 bases; junction bases not matched to a gene: 6. The CDR3 runs to 16 residues. The germline V gene encodes CDR1 ENHRY and CDR2 SYGVKD. CDR3 sequence: CAISEGQGNPSYEQYV. For the CDR3, the DNA is TGTGCCATCAGTGAGGGACAGGGCAACCCCTCCTACGAGCAGTACGTC.